This T cell receptor (beta chain) was profiled in a study of blood T cell repertoires in COVID-19 (dated by TCRdb to about 2020). Background on the whole study: The collaborator samples originated in the United States, Italy and Spain and spanned the acute and convalescent phases of COVID-19. The repertoires were made available in a free public database intended to serve as a resource for research on the immune response to SARS-CoV-2. Samples came from the ongoing ImmuneRACE study (first 160 participants) plus 1,254 subjects from 6 global collaborators. Nearly every sample came with metadata listing a de-identified subject ID, COVID-19 status, age in years and sex. Subjects who had been exposed to COVID-19, were actively infected with it, or had recovered from it provided the deeply sampled blood TCRbeta repertoires that made up the dataset. The material from the prospective study consisted of cDNA or gDNA derived from T cells, B-cell-depleted T cells, or PBMCs. Where HLA class I and class II types were available, the types were taken from metadata supplied by the sample provider, not from assay-based typing.

Whole blood was collected in K2EDTA tubes by collaborating institutions according to the institutions' own protocols. For TCRbeta analysis, collaborator samples were shipped as frozen whole blood, as isolated PBMCs, or as DNA extracted from either sample type. TCRbeta CDR3 regions were amplified from genomic DNA by means of the immunoSEQ Assay, a bias-controlled multiplex PCR. In the authors' own workflow: Within the assay, amplification of reference gene primers was used to estimate how many nucleated cells each sample contained. To quantify the absolute abundance of each unique TCRbeta CDR3 rearrangement, sequence reads were collapsed and filtered. For each sample, productive Simpson clonality was calculated as the square root of Simpson's diversity index across productive rearrangements. As stored in TCRdb, this immuneACCESS dataset retains in-frame rearrangements with V and J assigned. A fraction of the clones does not appear; measured against another copy, unresolved V genes explain less than half of the discrepancy, and the remainder lacks a known reason. V and J calls and clone size follow that table, whereas D and trimming were derived from the DNA. The table for this sample lists 100,000 to 120,000 clones; roughly four fifths of them were counted only once. The top ten clonotypes cover about 15% of the sample.

Turning to this clone: Its antigen remains unidentified. The input lacks base qualities; no much larger clone sits a single base away.

Study-wide findings and limitations: Clinical and demographic metadata were provided uncurated, with the amount varying by source and participant.

V is trimmed back by 3 bases and J by 0 bases, and the junction contains 12 bases that no gene match accounts for. From cysteine to phenylalanine, the CDR3 is 18 amino acids long. Only the CDR3 DNA is retained, 54 bases long and in frame from the first base. The germline V gene gives CDR1 as SGHRS and CDR2 as YFSETQ. Sequenced input: peripheral blood. The rearranged chain carries TRBV5-1 and TRBJ1-3, with 7 middle bases fitting TRBD1. This TCR was recovered from an older woman with acute or convalescent COVID-19. The CDR3 is CASSSVPGTAFSGNTIYF. The nucleotide sequence is TGCGCCAGCAGCTCAGTACCTGGGACAGCCTTCTCTGGAAACACCATATATTTT.